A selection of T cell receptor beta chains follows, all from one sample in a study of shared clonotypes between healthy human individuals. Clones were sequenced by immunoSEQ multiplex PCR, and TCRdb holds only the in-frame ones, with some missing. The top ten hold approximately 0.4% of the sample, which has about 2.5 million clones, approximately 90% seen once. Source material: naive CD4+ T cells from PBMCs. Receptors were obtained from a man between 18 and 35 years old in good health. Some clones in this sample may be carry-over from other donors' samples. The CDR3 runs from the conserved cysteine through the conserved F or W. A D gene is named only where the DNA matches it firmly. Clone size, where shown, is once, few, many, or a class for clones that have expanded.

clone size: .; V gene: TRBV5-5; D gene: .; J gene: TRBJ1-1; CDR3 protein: CASSSGVSTEAFF; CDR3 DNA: TGTGCCAGCAGCTCAGGGGTAAGCACTGAAGCTTTCTTT
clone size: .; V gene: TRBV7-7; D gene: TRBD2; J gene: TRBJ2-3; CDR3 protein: CASSPGLAGGPNTQYF; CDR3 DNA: TGTGCCAGCAGCCCAGGACTAGCGGGAGGGCCAAATACGCAGTATTTT
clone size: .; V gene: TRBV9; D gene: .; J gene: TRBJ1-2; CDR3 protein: CASSGVSGYGYTF; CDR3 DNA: TGTGCCAGCAGCGGGGTCTCGGGCTATGGCTACACCTTC
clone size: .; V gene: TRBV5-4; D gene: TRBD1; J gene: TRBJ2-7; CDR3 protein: CASSWSGQGVREQYF; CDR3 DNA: TGTGCCAGCAGCTGGTCGGGACAGGGGGTGAGGGAGCAGTACTTC
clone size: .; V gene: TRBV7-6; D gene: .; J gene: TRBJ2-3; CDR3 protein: CASSSSTGFSTDTQYF; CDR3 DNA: TGTGCCAGCAGCTCATCAACCGGATTTAGCACAGATACGCAGTATTTT
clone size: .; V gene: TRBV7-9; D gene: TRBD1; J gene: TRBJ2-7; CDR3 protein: CASSFTTPTGPLEQYF; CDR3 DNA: TGTGCCAGCAGCTTCACAACCCCGACAGGGCCCCTCGAGCAGTACTTC
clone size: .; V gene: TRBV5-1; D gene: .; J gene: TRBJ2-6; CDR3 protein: CASTVAPPGITGANVLTF; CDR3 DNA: TGCGCCAGCACTGTGGCCCCCCCAGGGATCACTGGGGCCAACGTCCTGACTTTC
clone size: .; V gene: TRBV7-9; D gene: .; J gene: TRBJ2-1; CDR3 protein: CASSPATGPYNEQFF; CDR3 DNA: TGTGCCAGCAGCCCCGCCACCGGCCCCTACAATGAGCAGTTCTTC
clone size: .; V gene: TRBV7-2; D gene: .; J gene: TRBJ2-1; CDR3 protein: CASSLGGMNNEQFF; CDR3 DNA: TGTGCCAGCAGCTTAGGGGGGATGAACAATGAGCAGTTCTTC
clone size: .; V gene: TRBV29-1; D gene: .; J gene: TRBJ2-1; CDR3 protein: CSVSGHYNEQFF; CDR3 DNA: TGCAGCGTTTCAGGGCACTACAATGAGCAGTTCTTC
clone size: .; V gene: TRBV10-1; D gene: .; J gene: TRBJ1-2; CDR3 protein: CASSDGGPRPRYGYTF; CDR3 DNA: TGCGCCAGCAGTGACGGAGGACCCAGGCCACGCTATGGCTACACCTTC
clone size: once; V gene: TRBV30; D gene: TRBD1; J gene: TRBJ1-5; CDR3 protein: CAWRAGTGGAQPQHF; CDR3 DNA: TGTGCCTGGAGGGCGGGGACAGGGGGTGCTCAGCCCCAGCATTTT
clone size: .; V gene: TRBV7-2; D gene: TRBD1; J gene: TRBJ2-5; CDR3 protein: CASSPGQGQETQYF; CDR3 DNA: TGTGCCAGCAGCCCTGGACAGGGACAAGAGACCCAGTACTTC
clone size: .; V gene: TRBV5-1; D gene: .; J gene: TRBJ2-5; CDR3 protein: CASSPIAEETQYF; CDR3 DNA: TGCGCCAGCAGCCCTATAGCGGAAGAGACCCAGTACTTC
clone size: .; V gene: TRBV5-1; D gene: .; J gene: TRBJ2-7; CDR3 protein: CASSLVGSSYEQYF; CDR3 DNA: TGCGCCAGCAGCTTGGTCGGAAGCTCCTACGAGCAGTACTTC
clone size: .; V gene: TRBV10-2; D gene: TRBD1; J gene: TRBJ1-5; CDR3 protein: CASSEMTGTRNQPQHF; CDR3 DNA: TGCGCCAGCAGTGAGATGACAGGGACGCGCAATCAGCCCCAGCATTTT
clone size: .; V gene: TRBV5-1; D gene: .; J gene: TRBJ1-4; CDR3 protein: CASSPGGAWGNEKLFF; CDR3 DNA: TGCGCCAGCAGCCCGGGAGGGGCGTGGGGTAATGAAAAACTGTTTTTT
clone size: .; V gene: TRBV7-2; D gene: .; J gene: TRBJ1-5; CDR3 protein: CASSRDGINQPQHF; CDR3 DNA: TGTGCCAGCAGCCGGGACGGTATCAATCAGCCCCAGCATTTT
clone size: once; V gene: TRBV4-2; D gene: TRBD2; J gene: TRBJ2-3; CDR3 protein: CASSQDGSGGSDTQYF; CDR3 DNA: TGTGCCAGCAGCCAAGATGGGTCCGGGGGGTCAGATACGCAGTATTTT
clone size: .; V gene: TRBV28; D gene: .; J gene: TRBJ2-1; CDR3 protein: CASSSGGGSSYNEQFF; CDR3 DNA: TGTGCCAGCAGTTCCGGAGGGGGGAGCTCCTACAATGAGCAGTTCTTC
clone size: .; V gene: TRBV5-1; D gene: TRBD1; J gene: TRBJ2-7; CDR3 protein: CASSLQGALSYEQYF; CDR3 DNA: TGCGCCAGCAGCTTACAGGGGGCCCTGTCCTACGAGCAGTACTTC
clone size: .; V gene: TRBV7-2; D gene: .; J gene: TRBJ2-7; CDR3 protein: CASTLTGRVSSYEQYF; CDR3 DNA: TGTGCCAGCACTCTAACGGGGCGGGTGAGCTCCTACGAGCAGTACTTC
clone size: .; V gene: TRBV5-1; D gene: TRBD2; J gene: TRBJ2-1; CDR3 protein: CASSRSGPDNEQFF; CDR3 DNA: TGCGCCAGCAGCCGTAGCGGGCCCGACAATGAGCAGTTCTTC
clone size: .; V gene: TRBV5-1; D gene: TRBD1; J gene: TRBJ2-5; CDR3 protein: CASSLMGQGTQETQYF; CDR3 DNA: TGCGCCAGCAGCTTGATGGGACAGGGGACACAAGAGACCCAGTACTTC
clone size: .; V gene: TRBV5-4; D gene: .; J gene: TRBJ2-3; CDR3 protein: CASSRDSTDTQYF; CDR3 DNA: TGTGCCAGCAGCCGGGACTCCACAGATACGCAGTATTTT
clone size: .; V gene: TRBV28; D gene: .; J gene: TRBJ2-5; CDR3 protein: CASSPGEETQYF; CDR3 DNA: TGTGCCAGCAGTCCGGGGGAGGAGACCCAGTACTTC
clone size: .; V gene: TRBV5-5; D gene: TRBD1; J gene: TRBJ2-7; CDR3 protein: CASSLIQGAFEQYF; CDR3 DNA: TGTGCCAGCAGCTTGATTCAGGGGGCGTTCGAGCAGTACTTC
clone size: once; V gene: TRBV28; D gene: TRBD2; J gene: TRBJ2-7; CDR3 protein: CASSPPLAGEQYF; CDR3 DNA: TGTGCCAGCAGCCCCCCCCTAGCGGGGGAGCAGTACTTC